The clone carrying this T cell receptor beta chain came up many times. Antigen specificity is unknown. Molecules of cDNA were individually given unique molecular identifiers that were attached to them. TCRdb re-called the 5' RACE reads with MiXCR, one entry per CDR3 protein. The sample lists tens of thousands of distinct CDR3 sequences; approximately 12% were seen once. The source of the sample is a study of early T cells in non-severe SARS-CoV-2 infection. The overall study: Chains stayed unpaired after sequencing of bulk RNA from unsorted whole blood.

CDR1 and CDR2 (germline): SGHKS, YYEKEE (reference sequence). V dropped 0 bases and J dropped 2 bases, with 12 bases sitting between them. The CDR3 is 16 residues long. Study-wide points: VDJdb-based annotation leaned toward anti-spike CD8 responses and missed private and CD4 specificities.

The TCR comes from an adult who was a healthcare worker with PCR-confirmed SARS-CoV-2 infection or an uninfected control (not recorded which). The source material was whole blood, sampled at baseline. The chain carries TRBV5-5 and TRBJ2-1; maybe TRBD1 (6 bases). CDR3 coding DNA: TGTGCCAGCAGCTTGGAGGGGGTTTTAGCCTACAATGAGCAGTTCTTC. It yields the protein CASSLEGVLAYNEQFF.